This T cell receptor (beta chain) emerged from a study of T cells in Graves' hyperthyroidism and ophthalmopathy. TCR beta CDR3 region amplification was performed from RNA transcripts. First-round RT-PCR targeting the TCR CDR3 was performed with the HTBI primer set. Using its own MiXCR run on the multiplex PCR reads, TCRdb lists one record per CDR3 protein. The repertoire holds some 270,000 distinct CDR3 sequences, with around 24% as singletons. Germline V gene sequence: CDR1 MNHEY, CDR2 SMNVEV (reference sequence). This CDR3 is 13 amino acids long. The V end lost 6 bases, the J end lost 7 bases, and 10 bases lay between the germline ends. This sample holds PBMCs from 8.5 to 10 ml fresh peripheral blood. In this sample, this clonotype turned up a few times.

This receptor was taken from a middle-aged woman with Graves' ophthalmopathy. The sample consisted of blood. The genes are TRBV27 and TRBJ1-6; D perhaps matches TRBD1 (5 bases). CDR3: CASRGQGNSPLHF. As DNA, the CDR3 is TGTGCCAGCAGGGGGCAGGGCAATTCACCCCTCCACTTT.